Below, 7 T cell receptor beta chains from the same sample are listed, as sequenced in a study of T-cell memory formation after mild COVID-19. TCRdb fed the 5' RACE reads into MiXCR, producing one record per CDR3 protein. The table records about 320,000 distinct CDR3 sequences, approximately 15% of them present only once. Source material: PBMCs or a T cell subset sorted from them (not recorded which). Receptors were obtained from a man aged 18 to 29 who had mild COVID-19 (a few samples of this study predate the infection). Cell type and time point are not known.

This clonotype was seen a few times. V gene TRBV5-6 combines with J gene TRBJ2-2, with a possible D match to TRBD1 (6 bases). V lost 5 bases and J lost 4, with 15 bases in between. In germline, CDR1 is SGHDT, CDR2 YYEEEE. The CDR3 sequence is 15 residues long. This CDR3 is CASRLRTAITGELFF. For the CDR3, the DNA is TGTGCCAGCAGACTACGGACAGCCATCACCGGGGAGCTGTTTTTT. The full variable domain, in which reference TRBV5-6 and TRBJ2-2 provide the parts outside the CDR3, is DAGVTQSPTHLIKTRGQQVTLRCSPKSGHDTVSWYQQALGQGPQFIFQYYEEEERQRGNFPDRFSGHQFPNYSSELNVNALLLGDSALYLCASRLRTAITGELFFGEGSRLTVL.

There are a few counts of this clonotype. The CDR3 DNA reads as TGTGCCAGCAGATCTCCCAGGGGAGAAGCTTTCTTT. It is translated as CASRSPRGEAFF. The genes are TRBV28 and TRBJ1-1; a weak D match, TRBD1 (6 bases). CDR3 length: 12 amino acids. CDR1 and CDR2 from the germline V gene are MDHEN and SYDVKM. Trimming stripped 6 bases from V and 8 bases from J, with 13 bases between.

V is TRBV9 and J is TRBJ2-5; 9 bases are shared with TRBD1. The CDR3 has 14 residues. Germline V gene lookup returns CDR1 SGDLS and CDR2 YYNGEE. V lost 7 bases and J lost 10; bases outside the gene matches: 14. CDR3 DNA sequence: TGTGCCAGCGGAAACCCGGGACAGGGTTATCTCCAGTACTTC. Amino acids: CASGNPGQGYLQYF.

The V call is TRBV5-5, the J call TRBJ1-4; D is possibly TRBD1 (6 bases). Germline CDR1 is SGHKS and CDR2 is YYEKEE (reference sequence). CDR3 size: 13 residues. V was shortened by 4 bases and J by 11 bases, with 15 bases between the two germline ends. CDR3 amino acids: CASSLERGLKLFF. The CDR3 coding sequence is TGTGCCAGCAGCCTGGAGAGGGGGTTGAAACTGTTTTTT.

The chain couples TRBV5-5 to TRBJ2-7; 10 bases line up with TRBD1. Germline assignment: CDR1 SGHKS and CDR2 YYEKEE (reference sequence). The junction had 8 bases not matched to a gene; V was cut back by 5 bases and J by 3 bases. The CDR3 has 15 residues. The CDR3 spells CASRRSGQGIYEQYF. Here the CDR3 DNA reads TGTGCCAGCAGGCGATCGGGACAGGGGATCTACGAGCAGTACTTC. Based on the CDR3 plus reference TRBV5-5 and TRBJ2-7, the full variable domain is DAGVTQSPTHLIKTRGQQVTLRCSPISGHKSVSWYQQVLGQGPQFIFQYYEKEERGRGNFPDRFSARQFPNYSSELNVNALLLGDSALYLCASRRSGQGIYEQYFGPGTRLTVT.

The chain joins TRBV11-3 to TRBJ2-1; TRBD1 might be the D (6 bases). Germline V gene lookup returns CDR1 SGHNT and CDR2 YENEEA. Trimming cost V 5 bases and J 9 bases, with 14 bases left between them. CDR3 size: 13 residues. The CDR3 bases are TGTGCCAGCAGCCGGGCGTGGGGGCGTGAGCAGTTCTTC. Translating gives CASSRAWGREQFF.

This clonotype was seen once. The chain carries TRBV18 and TRBJ2-5, with D unresolved. The CDR3 contains 14 residues. Deletions cut 2 bases from V and 2 bases from J, with 9 bases between. CDR1 and CDR2 from the germline V gene are KGHSH and LQKENI. This CDR3 is CASSPFVGQETQYF. The CDR3 DNA reads as TGTGCCAGCTCACCATTTGTGGGACAAGAGACCCAGTACTTC.